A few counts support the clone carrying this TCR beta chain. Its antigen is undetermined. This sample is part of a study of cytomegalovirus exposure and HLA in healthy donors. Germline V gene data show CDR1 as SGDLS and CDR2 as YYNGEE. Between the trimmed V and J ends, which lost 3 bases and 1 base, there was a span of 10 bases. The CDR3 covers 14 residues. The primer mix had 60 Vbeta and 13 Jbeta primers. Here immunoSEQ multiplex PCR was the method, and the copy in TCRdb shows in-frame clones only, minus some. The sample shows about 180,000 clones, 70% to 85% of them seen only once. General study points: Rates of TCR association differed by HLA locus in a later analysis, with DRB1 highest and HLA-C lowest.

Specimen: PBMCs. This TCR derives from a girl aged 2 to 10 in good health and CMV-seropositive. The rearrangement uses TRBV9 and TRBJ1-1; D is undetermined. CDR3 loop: CASSATTRNTEAFF. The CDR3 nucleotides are TGTGCCAGCAGCGCGACGACAAGGAACACTGAAGCTTTCTTT.